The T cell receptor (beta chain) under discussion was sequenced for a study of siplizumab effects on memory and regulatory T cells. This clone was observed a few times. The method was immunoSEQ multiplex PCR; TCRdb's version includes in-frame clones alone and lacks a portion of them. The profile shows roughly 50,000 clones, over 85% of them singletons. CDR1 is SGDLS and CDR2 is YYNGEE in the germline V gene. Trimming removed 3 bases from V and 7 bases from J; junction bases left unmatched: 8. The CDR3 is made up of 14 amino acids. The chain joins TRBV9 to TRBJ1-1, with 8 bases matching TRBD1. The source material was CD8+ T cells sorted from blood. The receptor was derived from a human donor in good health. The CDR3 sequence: CASSETGDRNEAFF. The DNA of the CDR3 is TGTGCCAGCAGCGAGACAGGGGATCGGAATGAAGCTTTCTTT.